The 13 T cell receptor beta chains below all came from one sample that was sequenced in a study of identical twins. TCRdb recomputed calls from the 5' RACE reads with MiXCR, one row per CDR3 protein. The repertoire includes around 100,000 distinct CDR3 sequences, about 6.1% of them detected once, and over 9.5% sits in the top ten. Sequenced input: memory T cells sorted from blood. These receptors all come from a woman aged 45-65 years in good health.

Ten or more counts support this clonotype. The chain combines TRBV20-1 with TRBJ2-1; perhaps TRBD1 as D (5 bases). Germline CDR1 reads DFQATT; CDR2 reads SNEGSKA (reference sequence). The CDR3 is 13 amino acids. V lost 1 base to trimming and J lost 9 bases, with 13 bases between them. CDR3 coding DNA: TGCAGTGCTAGAGTGGCAGGGAAGAGTGAGCAGTTCTTC. It codes for CSARVAGKSEQFF.

Comment on this clonotype: One end of the junction varies from germline; a read error may be responsible. The CDR3 DNA sequence: TGTGTCAGCAGCCTCGGGCGGGGCCCCCGGCCCCAGCATTTT. It translates to CVSSLGRGPRPQHF. The chain couples TRBV7-8 to TRBJ1-5; TRBD1 might be the D (5 bases). This CDR3 contains 14 residues. From germline, CDR1 is SGHVS and CDR2 FQNEAQ.

This clonotype came up many times. The chain combines TRBV30 with TRBJ1-1; 7 bases align to TRBD1. The J segment lost 0 bases and the V segment lost 5 bases, leaving 6 bases of the junction unmatched. The germline V gene encodes CDR1 GTSNPN and CDR2 SVGIG (reference sequence). The CDR3 has 14 residues. CDR3 loop: CAWEYRGLNTEAFF. DNA for the CDR3: TGTGCCTGGGAGTACAGGGGATTGAACACTGAAGCTTTCTTT.

This clonotype was seen many times. The genes are TRBV18 and TRBJ2-1; TRBD1 agrees at 10 bases. The CDR3 extends over 14 amino acids. Germline CDR1 reads KGHSH; CDR2 reads LQKENI. The V gene end was trimmed by 3 bases and the J gene end by 9 bases; junction bases not matched to a gene: 5. The CDR3, as DNA: TGTGCCAGCTCACCGGGACAGGGGTTCGGTGAGCAGTTCTTC. Translation gives CASSPGQGFGEQFF.

This clonotype was seen ten or more times. The chain's CDR3 is CSARDRVRYEQYF. The CDR3 DNA reads as TGCAGTGCTAGAGATCGGGTACGCTACGAGCAGTACTTC. The J gene is TRBJ2-7, the V gene TRBV20-1; no definite D call. The V gene lost 0 bases and the J gene lost 3 bases, with 9 bases spanning the gap. This CDR3 comprises 13 residues. Germline V gene sequence: CDR1 DFQATT, CDR2 SNEGSKA (reference sequence).

This clonotype was recorded a few times. The V gene is TRBV5-6, the J gene TRBJ1-1, with D unclear. The ends were cut back, 3 bases at V and 4 bases at J, with 10 bases in the middle. Germline V gene sequence: CDR1 SGHDT, CDR2 YYEEEE. This CDR3 spans 13 amino acids. The CDR3 region has the DNA TGTGCCAGCAGCTCCAATTTCATCACTGAAGCTTTCTTT. As protein: CASSSNFITEAFF.

This clonotype occurred many times. CDR3: CASSVAPPGTGGELFF. CDR3 sequence (DNA): TGCGCCAGCAGCGTCGCTCCCCCAGGGACCGGTGGGGAGCTGTTTTTT. V is TRBV5-1 and J is TRBJ2-2; the D gene could be TRBD1 or TRBD2 (5 bases each). Trimming pared 4 bases from V and 8 bases from J, leaving 21 bases between. Per the germline V gene, CDR1 is SGHRS and CDR2 is YFSETQ. The CDR3 sequence is 16 residues long.

This clonotype was found many times. The rearrangement joins TRBV27 to TRBJ2-3, with no clear D. The CDR3 runs to 12 residues. V lost 4 bases and J 2 bases, leaving 4 bases between the germline ends. The germline gives CDR1 MNHEY, CDR2 SMNVEV (reference sequence). In nucleotides, the CDR3 is TGTGCCAGCAGTTCGAACACAGATACGCAGTATTTT. As protein: CASSSNTDTQYF.

The sample holds a few counts of this clonotype. The gene calls are TRBV6-2 or TRBV6-3 and TRBJ2-3, with 7 bases fitting TRBD2. This CDR3 is 17 amino acids long. Looked up from germline, CDR1 is MNHEY and CDR2 is SVGEGT. V lost 5 bases to trimming and J lost 3 bases; unmatched junction nucleotides: 14. DNA of the CDR3: TGTGCCAGCAGTCCCTCGGTTAGCGGGTTTGGTACAGATACGCAGTATTTT. Protein: CASSPSVSGFGTDTQYF.

This clonotype was picked up many times. V is TRBV20-1 and J is TRBJ2-6; D uncertain. Trimming removed 3 bases at V and 2 bases at J, with 11 bases between. CDR1 and CDR2 from the germline V gene are DFQATT and SNEGSKA (reference sequence). CDR3 size: 15 residues. The CDR3 loop is CSARRYGTGANVLTF. The CDR3 DNA sequence: TGCAGTGCTAGGAGGTACGGAACTGGGGCCAACGTCCTGACTTTC.

CDR3 sequence: CATSRDEGYEQYF. The CDR3 nucleotides are TGTGCCACCAGCAGAGATGAAGGGTACGAGCAGTACTTC. The J gene is TRBJ2-7, the V gene TRBV15, with D uncertain. The CDR3 extends over 13 amino acids. V lost 0 bases and J lost 4, with 7 bases in between. Germline CDR1 is LNHNV and CDR2 is YYDKDF (reference sequence).

This clonotype was recorded many times. The chain has TRBV27 and TRBJ2-2, with 7 bases that match TRBD1. With V trimmed by 8 bases and J by 8 bases, 14 bases remained unmatched. The CDR3 extends over 15 amino acids. In germline, CDR1 is MNHEY, CDR2 SMNVEV (reference sequence). This CDR3 is CASYTGDTLKGELFF. CDR3 nucleotide sequence: TGTGCCAGCTATACAGGGGATACGTTAAAAGGGGAGCTGTTTTTT.

The V gene is TRBV25-1, the J gene TRBJ1-6; a weak D match, TRBD1 (6 bases). Germline V gives CDR1 MGHDK, CDR2 SYGVNS. CDR3 size: 16 residues. The V gene lost 5 bases and the J gene lost 3 bases, with 14 bases spanning the gap. The CDR3 nucleotides are TGTGCCAGCAGTCCTCCCGGGGGGCACTATAATTCACCCCTCCACTTT. The encoded protein is CASSPPGGHYNSPLHF.